The 17 T cell receptor beta chains listed next were all sequenced from one sample in a study of sequential checkpoint blockade in melanoma. Generated by immunoSEQ multiplex PCR, the TCRdb table keeps only in-frame clones and is missing some. The sample has 7,000 to 9,500 clones, around 50% seen once. Treatment noted: randomized to nivolumab then ipilimumab (arm A) or the reverse (arm B). Source: CD8+ T cells sorted from blood (inferred from file names), taken from a patient given nivolumab and ipilimumab in sequence. The receptor set was obtained from a human donor with melanoma.

This clone has a handful of counts. The chain joins TRBV4-1 to TRBJ1-2, with D perhaps TRBD1 (5 bases). CDR3 length: 14 amino acids. CDR1 is MGHRA and CDR2 is YSYEKL in the germline V gene. Trimming cost V 1 base and J 4 bases, with 10 bases left between them. The CDR3 sequence is CASSQATAAYGYTF. In nucleotides, the CDR3 is TGCGCCAGCAGCCAAGCGACAGCAGCCTATGGCTACACCTTC.

The chain has TRBV7-8 and TRBJ1-4, with unresolved D. This CDR3 spans 16 amino acids. V lost 3 bases and J 4 bases, leaving 15 bases between the germline ends. CDR1 is SGHVS, CDR2 FQNEAQ, per germline. CDR3 amino acids: CASSFELEGSNEKLFF. CDR3 in DNA: TGTGCCAGCAGCTTCGAGCTTGAGGGTAGTAATGAAAAACTGTTTTTT.

This chain uses TRBV18 with TRBJ2-6, with a weak D call TRBD1 (6 bases). Germline V lookup: CDR1 KGHSH, CDR2 LQKENI. The length of the CDR3 is 20 residues. The V and J ends lost 2 bases and 0 bases respectively, with 20 bases between them. The CDR3, as DNA: TGTGCCAGCTCACCAATATCGACAGGTGGTGGGCTCTCTGGGGCCAACGTCCTGACTTTC. Translation gives CASSPISTGGGLSGANVLTF.

The genes are TRBV27 and TRBJ2-7, with D possibly TRBD2 on 5 matching bases. V lost 4 bases, J lost 4 bases, and 17 bases lay in between. This CDR3 contains 15 residues. Germline lookup yields CDR1 MNHEY and CDR2 SMNVEV (reference sequence). CDR3 residues: CASSWGREQRYEQYF. CDR3 nucleotides: TGTGCCAGCAGTTGGGGTAGGGAGCAAAGATACGAGCAGTACTTC.

This clone appeared a few times. The chain couples TRBV5-8 to TRBJ2-7, with 7 bases matching TRBD1. The germline V gene has CDR1 SGHTS and CDR2 YDEGEE. Trimming cost V 4 bases and J 0 bases; bases outside gene matches: 4. The CDR3 has 14 amino acids. The CDR3 DNA reads TGTGCCAGCAGCGGGGACAGTTTCTCCTACGAGCAGTACTTC. This encodes CASSGDSFSYEQYF.

A word on this clone: An end of the junction differs from the germline gene, which may be a read error. The V call is TRBV7-7, the J call TRBJ2-7, with TRBD2 identical over 14 bases. Germline lookup yields CDR1 SSHAT and CDR2 FNYEAQ (reference sequence). CDR3 size: 18 residues. CDR3 in amino acids: CASSLQRLAGGGSYEQYF. The DNA of the CDR3 is TGTGCTAGCAGCTTGCAGCGACTAGCGGGGGGGGGCTCCTACGAGCAGTACTTC.

This sequence joins TRBV19 and TRBJ2-6, with D perhaps TRBD2 (5 bases). The CDR3 has 15 residues. Germline values: CDR1 LNHDA, CDR2 SQIVND (reference sequence). The V gene lost 4 bases and the J gene lost 4 bases, with 11 bases spanning the gap. The CDR3 nucleotides read TGTGCCAGTAGTACCTGGACGGGAGGGGCCAACGTCCTGACTTTC. This codes for CASSTWTGGANVLTF.

This rearrangement joins TRBV7-9 to TRBJ1-3; 8 bases align to TRBD1. Trimming removed 2 bases from V and 4 bases from J; junction bases left unmatched: 4. Germline CDR1 SEHNR, CDR2 FQNEAQ (reference sequence). CDR3 length equals 15 residues. The CDR3 DNA reads TGTGCCAGCAGCTTACAGGGGGCAGTCGGAAACACCATATATTTT. This translates into CASSLQGAVGNTIYF.

This chain joins TRBV19 and TRBJ1-1, with D maybe TRBD1 (5 bases). The germline V gene has CDR1 LNHDA and CDR2 SQIVND (reference sequence). CDR3 length equals 14 residues. V was trimmed by 7 bases and J by 3 bases, leaving 15 bases between them. This chain's CDR3 is CASNLGEGDTEAFF. Here the CDR3 DNA reads TGTGCCAGTAATCTAGGGGAAGGGGACACTGAAGCTTTCTTT.

This clone ranks as medium-sized (0.01 to 0.1%). The gene calls are TRBV5-6 and TRBJ2-7; D possibly corresponds to TRBD2 (6 bases). CDR3 size: 14 residues. V lost 4 bases to trimming and J lost 0 bases, with 11 bases between them. Germline V gene sequence: CDR1 SGHDT, CDR2 YYEEEE. CDR3 residues: CASSRRGVSYEQYF. CDR3 DNA: TGTGCCAGCAGCCGGAGGGGAGTCTCCTACGAGCAGTACTTC.

This chain joins TRBV7-9 and TRBJ2-7; a weak D match, TRBD1 (5 bases). Germline CDR1 reads SEHNR; CDR2 reads FQNEAQ (reference sequence). The germline V and J ends were trimmed by 4 bases and 2 bases, with 12 bases remaining between them. This CDR3 comprises 14 residues. CDR3 coding DNA: TGTGCCAGCAGCTCTTCCGACAGAGCCTACGAGCAGTACTTC. It encodes CASSSSDRAYEQYF.

V is TRBV5-6 and J is TRBJ2-7, with TRBD1 matching 9 bases. This CDR3 comprises 15 residues. Germline CDR1 reads SGHDT; CDR2 reads YYEEEE. Trimming removed 4 bases from V and 2 bases from J; junction bases left unmatched: 7. The CDR3 region is CASSPGTGPTYEQYF. CDR3 nucleotides: TGTGCCAGCAGCCCCGGGACAGGGCCCACCTACGAGCAGTACTTC. The whole variable domain, remainder taken from reference TRBV5-6 and TRBJ2-7, is DAGVTQSPTHLIKTRGQQVTLRCSPKSGHDTVSWYQQALGQGPQFIFQYYEEEERQRGNFPDRFSGHQFPNYSSELNVNALLLGDSALYLCASSPGTGPTYEQYFGPGTRLTVT.

The chain couples TRBV7-8 to TRBJ1-1, with 9 nucleotides matching TRBD1. V gave up 5 bases and J gave up 0 bases; unmatched junction bases: 7. CDR1 is SGHVS, CDR2 FQNEAQ, per germline. The CDR3 extends over 16 amino acids. The CDR3 loop is CASSPQGQGMNTEAFF. Here the CDR3 DNA reads TGTGCCAGCAGCCCCCAAGGACAGGGGATGAACACTGAAGCTTTCTTT.

The chain is built from TRBV27 and TRBJ1-5; D is uncertain. The CDR3 has 12 amino acids. Germline CDR1 is MNHEY and CDR2 is SMNVEV (reference sequence). Trimming shortened V by 3 bases and J by 6 bases, and 6 bases separated the two germline ends. CDR3 amino acids: CASSFAGQPQHF. CDR3 in DNA: TGTGCCAGCAGTTTCGCCGGTCAGCCCCAGCATTTT.

The V call is TRBV7-9, the J call TRBJ1-3; maybe TRBD1 (5 bases). V was shortened by 2 bases and J by 4 bases, with 12 bases between the two germline ends. Germline V CDR1 and CDR2: SEHNR, FQNEAQ (reference sequence). The CDR3 consists of 15 residues. For the CDR3, the DNA is TGTGCCAGCAGCTTACCGGGGGGGGACGGAAACACCATATATTTT. Its translation is CASSLPGGDGNTIYF.

The rearrangement uses TRBV6-6 and TRBJ2-7; perhaps TRBD1 as D (5 bases). The V gene's germline CDR1 is MNHNY and CDR2 SVGAGI (reference sequence). Trimming stripped 0 bases from V and 2 bases from J, with 11 bases between. This CDR3 region has 15 residues. The CDR3 coding sequence is TGTGCCAGCAGTTACTCGGCAGGGTCCCCCTACGAGCAGTACTTC. Translating gives CASSYSAGSPYEQYF.

This clone has more than one count but fewer than ten. The chain is built from TRBV19 and TRBJ1-5; a weak D match, TRBD1 (6 bases). The CDR3 length is 16 residues. CDR1 is LNHDA, CDR2 SQIVND, per germline (reference sequence). The ends were cut back, 4 bases at V and 2 bases at J, with 15 bases in the middle. CDR3 bases: TGTGCCAGTAGTACCCTGACAGGTTTTGGCAATCAGCCCCAGCATTTT. Amino acids: CASSTLTGFGNQPQHF.